Shown below are 26 T cell receptor beta chains from a single sample sequenced in a study of shared clonotypes between healthy human individuals. In the naive CD8 group, cells lacked CD45RO and were positively selected for CCR7, so terminally differentiated effector memory CD45RA+ cells were left out. Method: immunoSEQ multiplex PCR; TCRdb's copy keeps in-frame clones and lacks some. The table lists under 1 million clones, 92% of them singletons. Sequencing was performed on naive CD8+ T cells sorted from blood. The receptors come from a young man in good health.

The rearrangement uses TRBV9 and TRBJ2-7, with 8 positions matching TRBD1. Germline loops: CDR1 SGDLS, CDR2 YYNGEE. Trimming removed 3 bases from V and 4 bases from J; junction bases left unmatched: 12. This CDR3 comprises 16 residues. This CDR3 is CASSEGQENREYEQYF. DNA for the CDR3: TGTGCCAGCAGCGAGGGACAGGAGAACCGGGAGTACGAGCAGTACTTC.

This sequence joins TRBV10-3 and TRBJ2-1, with 8 bases identical to TRBD2. Germline CDR1 is ENHRY and CDR2 is SYGVKD. The CDR3 length is 14 residues. The J segment lost 6 bases and the V segment lost 9 bases, leaving 10 bases of the junction unmatched. The CDR3 is CAIWAGGYSNEQFF. DNA for the CDR3: TGTGCCATTTGGGCGGGAGGCTATAGCAATGAGCAGTTCTTC.

The chain employs TRBV13 and TRBJ2-7, with 7 bases aligning to TRBD2. Germline CDR1 reads PRHDT; CDR2 reads FYEKMQ (reference sequence). Trimming removed 0 bases from V and 7 bases from J; junction bases left unmatched: 21. The CDR3 covers 19 residues. In DNA, the CDR3 is TGTGCCAGCAGCTTAGGCTTGGCTAGCGGCATGGGTGGTTTTGGTGAGCAGTACTTC. Protein sequence: CASSLGLASGMGGFGEQYF.

This clone was observed once. The V call is TRBV6-5, the J call TRBJ2-3; no clear D gene. This CDR3 spans 13 amino acids. Trimming stripped 5 bases from V and 4 bases from J, with 10 bases between. Germline lookup yields CDR1 MNHEY and CDR2 SVGAGI. CDR3 protein: CASSTRLADTQYF. In nucleotides, the CDR3 is TGTGCCAGCAGTACGAGGTTAGCAGATACGCAGTATTTT.

V usage is TRBV29-1 and J usage is TRBJ2-7; 7 bases map to TRBD1. The CDR3 runs 13 residues. Germline lookup yields CDR1 SQVTM and CDR2 ANQGSEA. V trimming: 4 bases; J trimming: 0 bases; junction bases outside the gene matches: 3. The CDR3 is CSVGPGGSYEQYF. The CDR3, as DNA: TGCAGCGTTGGTCCAGGGGGCTCCTACGAGCAGTACTTC.

The V gene is TRBV29-1, the J gene TRBJ2-1; the match to TRBD2 covers 11 bases. The trim removed 3 bases at V and 8 bases at J, leaving 9 bases unmatched. The CDR3 covers 15 residues. Germline V gene sequence: CDR1 SQVTM, CDR2 ANQGSEA. Here the CDR3 reads CSVESSTSGSDEQFF. The CDR3 DNA sequence: TGCAGCGTTGAGTCGAGCACTAGCGGGAGTGATGAGCAGTTCTTC.

This chain links TRBV6-5 with TRBJ2-7; the match to TRBD2 covers 9 bases. CDR1 is MNHEY, CDR2 SVGAGI, per germline. The CDR3 runs 14 residues. V gave up 4 bases and J gave up 4 bases; unmatched junction bases: 5. CDR3 amino acids: CASSSLAGGYEQYF. CDR3 bases: TGTGCCAGCAGTTCACTAGCGGGCGGATACGAGCAGTACTTC.

In its sample, this clone was seen once. The chain has TRBV19 and TRBJ2-1, with a possible D match to TRBD2 (6 bases). V lost 5 bases and J 9 bases, leaving 20 bases between the germline ends. Per the germline V gene, CDR1 is LNHDA and CDR2 is SQIVND (reference sequence). The CDR3 runs 15 residues. The DNA of the CDR3 is TGTGCCAGTAGTGTTGACCGGGACTTAAACATTGAGCAGTTCTTC. Its translation is CASSVDRDLNIEQFF.

The V call is TRBV29-1, the J call TRBJ2-2; 8 bases map to TRBD2. The CDR3 has 15 amino acids. The germline gives CDR1 SQVTM, CDR2 ANQGSEA. V trimming: 4 bases; J trimming: 2 bases; junction bases outside the gene matches: 6. The CDR3 DNA follows: TGCAGCGTTGTCCCCCTAGCGGGTAACACCGGGGAGCTGTTTTTT. It is translated as CSVVPLAGNTGELFF.

Details on this clone: In the same sample, other DNA sequences code for this CDR3. The V call is TRBV27, the J call TRBJ2-1, with TRBD2 matching over 7 bases. V shed 1 base, J shed 0 bases, and the junction held 3 bases outside the gene matches. This CDR3 has 16 residues. Per the germline V gene, CDR1 is MNHEY and CDR2 is SMNVEV (reference sequence). Here the CDR3 DNA reads TGTGCCAGCAGTTTATTAGCGGGTGACTCCTACAATGAGCAGTTCTTC. Amino acids: CASSLLAGDSYNEQFF.

The rearrangement uses TRBV18 and TRBJ2-1; no definite D call. CDR1 and CDR2 from the germline V gene are KGHSH and LQKENI. V lost 5 bases and J 12 bases, leaving 23 bases between the germline ends. This CDR3 is 15 amino acids long. CDR3 nucleotide sequence: TGTGCCAGCTCAGAGCCCGAGACCTCAGAAGCCCGGCAGTTCTTC. As protein: CASSEPETSEARQFF.

This CDR3 reads CASSGYNEQFF. In nucleotides, the CDR3 is TGTGCCAGCAGTGGCTACAATGAGCAGTTCTTC. V is TRBV25-1 and J is TRBJ2-1; D gene uncertain. This CDR3 contains 11 residues. Germline V gene lookup returns CDR1 MGHDK and CDR2 SYGVNS. Trimming took off 4 bases at V and 3 bases at J, with 1 base between the two ends.

This chain uses TRBV5-6 with TRBJ1-4; TRBD1 matches 7 bases. Germline values: CDR1 SGHDT, CDR2 YYEEEE. Trimming at V came to 4 bases and at J to 3 bases, leaving 9 bases not matched to a gene. This CDR3 has 16 residues. The CDR3 sequence is CASSQDYRGPNEKLFF. DNA of the CDR3: TGTGCCAGCAGCCAAGATTACAGGGGACCTAATGAAAAACTGTTTTTT.

Only one count was recorded for this clone. The chain has TRBV7-9 and TRBJ2-7; 9 nucleotides line up with TRBD1. The ends lost 4 bases at V and 6 bases at J; junction bases unmatched: 10. Germline V gene sequence: CDR1 SEHNR, CDR2 FQNEAQ (reference sequence). The CDR3 covers 15 residues. CDR3 sequence: CASSSAGTGQPEQYF. CDR3 bases: TGTGCCAGCAGCTCTGCCGGGACAGGGCAGCCCGAGCAGTACTTC.

CDR3 loop: CASSVGVGGRETQYF. The CDR3 DNA follows: TGTGCCAGCAGCGTAGGGGTGGGTGGGCGAGAGACCCAGTACTTC. V gene TRBV9 combines with J gene TRBJ2-5; D unclear. The CDR3 covers 15 residues. Trimming removed 0 bases from V and 4 bases from J, with 13 bases in between. CDR1 is SGDLS, CDR2 YYNGEE, per germline.

This chain links TRBV15 with TRBJ2-5; 7 nucleotides line up with TRBD2. The CDR3 is made up of 13 amino acids. Unmatched junction bases numbered 2, after V lost 4 bases and J lost 3 bases. Per the germline V gene, CDR1 is LNHNV and CDR2 is YYDKDF (reference sequence). CDR3 region: CATSTGLEETQYF. The DNA for the CDR3 is TGTGCCACCAGCACTGGACTAGAAGAGACCCAGTACTTC.

The DNA for the CDR3 is TGTGCCAGCTCAGAGAACCCGGGAGGACCCGGAGGGGCAGATACGCAGTATTTT. Its protein product is CASSENPGGPGGADTQYF. J is TRBJ2-3 and V is TRBV18; 7 bases fit TRBD2. This CDR3 is 18 amino acids long. Losses at the gene ends were 5 bases for V and 4 bases for J; bases not matched to a gene: 18. Germline assignment: CDR1 KGHSH and CDR2 LQKENI.

The chain employs TRBV27 and TRBJ2-2; D remains ambiguous. The ends were cut back, 5 bases at V and 2 bases at J, with 6 bases in the middle. The CDR3 totals 13 residues. Germline V gives CDR1 MNHEY, CDR2 SMNVEV (reference sequence). The CDR3: CASSMGNTGELFF. The CDR3 bases are TGTGCCAGCAGTATGGGAAACACCGGGGAGCTGTTTTTT.

The chain carries TRBV27 and TRBJ2-5; D possibly matches TRBD1 or TRBD2 (5 bases each). CDR3 length: 14 amino acids. Germline V lookup: CDR1 MNHEY, CDR2 SMNVEV (reference sequence). V was shortened by 3 bases and J by 4 bases, with 12 bases between the two germline ends. The CDR3 DNA is TGTGCCAGCAGTTTCACAACTAGGGGAGAGACCCAGTACTTC. This codes for CASSFTTRGETQYF.

J is TRBJ2-4 and V is TRBV19; possibly TRBD2 for D (5 bases). With 3 bases removed from V and 7 bases from J, the gap between germline ends came to 16 bases. The CDR3 extends over 15 amino acids. Germline V gene lookup returns CDR1 LNHDA and CDR2 SQIVND (reference sequence). Here the CDR3 reads CASSISQAAGNIQYF. CDR3 sequence (DNA): TGTGCCAGTAGTATTTCGCAGGCGGCGGGTAACATTCAGTACTTC. The entire variable domain, with the rest obtained from reference TRBV19 and TRBJ2-4, is as follows: DGGITQSPKYLFRKEGQNVTLSCEQNLNHDAMYWYRQDPGQGLRLIYYSQIVNDFQKGDIAEGYSVSREKKESFPLTVTSAQKNPTAFYLCASSISQAAGNIQYFGAGTRLSVL.

V usage is TRBV7-6 and J usage is TRBJ2-2; the D is unclear. Germline V gene lookup returns CDR1 SGHVS and CDR2 FNYEAQ. The V end lost 0 bases, the J end lost 1 base, and 6 bases lay between the germline ends. The CDR3 totals 15 residues. The chain's CDR3 is CASSLAAVNTGELFF. For the CDR3, the DNA is TGTGCCAGCAGCTTAGCGGCGGTGAACACCGGGGAGCTGTTTTTT.

Comments on this clone: The same CDR3 is also encoded by other DNA sequences in this sample. The chain links TRBV27 to TRBJ1-1; D is undetermined. CDR3 size: 13 residues. Germline CDR1 MNHEY, CDR2 SMNVEV (reference sequence). Trimming stripped 2 bases from V and 1 base from J, with 5 bases between. Written as DNA, the CDR3 is TGTGCCAGCAGTTTAGGGCAGAACACTGAAGCTTTCTTT. As protein: CASSLGQNTEAFF.

The chain has TRBV28 and TRBJ2-7; 8 bases are a match to TRBD2. The CDR3 length is 14 residues. CDR1 and CDR2 from the germline V gene are MDHEN and SYDVKM. J gave up 2 bases and V 4 bases, and 4 bases lay outside the gene matches. The CDR3 spells CASSSGGRPYEQYF. In DNA, the CDR3 is TGTGCCAGCAGTTCCGGCGGGAGGCCCTACGAGCAGTACTTC. The full variable domain, in which reference TRBV28 and TRBJ2-7 provide the parts outside the CDR3, is DVKVTQSSRYLVKRTGEKVFLECVQDMDHENMFWYRQDPGLGLRLIYFSYDVKMKEKGDIPEGYSVSREKKERFSLILESASTNQTSMYLCASSSGGRPYEQYFGPGTRLTVT.

In this sample, this clone turned up many times. The chain carries TRBV14 and TRBJ1-1; no firm D call. Between the trimmed V and J ends, which lost 1 base and 0 bases, there was a span of 9 bases. The CDR3 is 15 residues long. CDR1 and CDR2 from the germline V gene are SGHDN and FVKESK. The DNA for the CDR3 is TGTGCCAGCAGCCAAGCGTCGGCCTTGAACACTGAAGCTTTCTTT. The encoded protein is CASSQASALNTEAFF.

This chain links TRBV5-1 with TRBJ2-7, with D perhaps matching TRBD1 (6 bases). V was shortened by 1 base and J by 2 bases, with 10 bases between the two germline ends. The germline CDR1 and CDR2 sequences are SGHRS and YFSETQ. The CDR3 is 14 residues long. The CDR3 DNA sequence: TGCGCCAGCAGCTTGATGCCAGGGGCCTACGAGCAGTACTTC. Protein sequence: CASSLMPGAYEQYF.

This chain joins TRBV28 and TRBJ2-3, with 8 bases matching TRBD2. V shed 5 bases, J shed 2 bases, and the junction held 6 bases outside the gene matches. CDR3 length: 15 amino acids. The germline V gene encodes CDR1 MDHEN and CDR2 SYDVKM. Written as DNA, the CDR3 is TGTGCCAGCAGTATAAGCGGGAGTAACACAGATACGCAGTATTTT. Amino acid sequence: CASSISGSNTDTQYF.